This TCR beta chain was captured in a study of response to subunit inactivated influenza vaccine. Findings and limits, study-wide: Researchers suggested that each seasonal influenza vaccination recruits few new T cells.

There are a few counts of this clonotype. The antigen is undetermined. Trimming removed 1 base at V and 6 bases at J, with 8 bases between. The CDR3 extends over 13 amino acids. In germline, CDR1 is LNHNV, CDR2 YYDKDF (reference sequence). TCRdb called the RT-PCR reads again in MiXCR, with one record for every CDR3 protein. The profile shows around 520,000 distinct CDR3 sequences, about an eighth of them singletons. J is TRBJ2-3 and V is TRBV15, with D unclear. The receptor was isolated from a man aged 45-65 years who received an inactivated influenza vaccine. This specimen was PBMCs from blood, taken on the day of vaccination. DNA of the CDR3: TGTGCCACCAGCAGAGTGTCTATGGATACGCAGTATTTT. Amino acids: CATSRVSMDTQYF.